The 2 T cell receptor beta chains below all came from one sample that was sequenced in a study of cytomegalovirus exposure and HLA in healthy donors. Both 60 Vbeta primers and 13 Jbeta primers went into the PCR. Method: immunoSEQ multiplex PCR; TCRdb's copy keeps in-frame clones and lacks some. This table lists 38,000 or so clones. Sequencing was carried out using PBMCs. These receptor sequences come from a man aged 40-50 years in good health and CMV-seropositive.

J is TRBJ1-2 and V is TRBV7-2; tentative D call: TRBD1 (6 bases). V lost 1 base and J lost 7, with 7 bases in between. Per germline, CDR1 SGHTA and CDR2 FQGNSA. This CDR3 has 12 residues. In DNA form, the CDR3 reads TGTGCCAGCAGCTTAGACAGGGTTGGCTACACCTTC. As protein: CASSLDRVGYTF.

The chain joins TRBV27 to TRBJ2-2; D is unclear. Germline CDR1 MNHEY, CDR2 SMNVEV (reference sequence). This CDR3 is 15 amino acids long. V shed 5 bases and J shed 0 bases, with 10 bases lying between them. CDR3 nucleotide sequence: TGTGCCAGCAGTATGACACGCGCGAACACCGGGGAGCTGTTTTTT. Protein product: CASSMTRANTGELFF.